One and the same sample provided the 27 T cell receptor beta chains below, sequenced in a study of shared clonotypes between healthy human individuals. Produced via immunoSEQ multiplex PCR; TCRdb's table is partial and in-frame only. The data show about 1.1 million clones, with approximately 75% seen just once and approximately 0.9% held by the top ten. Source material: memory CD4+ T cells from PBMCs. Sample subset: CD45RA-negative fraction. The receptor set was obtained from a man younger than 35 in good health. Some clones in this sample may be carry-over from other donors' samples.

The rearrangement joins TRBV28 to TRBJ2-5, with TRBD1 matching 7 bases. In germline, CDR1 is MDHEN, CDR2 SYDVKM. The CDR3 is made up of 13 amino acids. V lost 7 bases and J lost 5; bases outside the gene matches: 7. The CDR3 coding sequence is TGTGCCAGCAACCCGGACAGGTTGGAGACCCAGTACTTC. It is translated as CASNPDRLETQYF.

The CDR3 here is CAISKQGSNTGELFF. CDR3 bases: TGTGCCATCAGCAAACAGGGGTCGAACACCGGGGAGCTGTTTTTT. The genes are TRBV10-3 and TRBJ2-2; TRBD1 matches at 7 bases. From germline, CDR1 is ENHRY and CDR2 SYGVKD. J gave up 0 bases and V 6 bases, and 4 bases lay outside the gene matches. The CDR3 sequence is 15 residues long.

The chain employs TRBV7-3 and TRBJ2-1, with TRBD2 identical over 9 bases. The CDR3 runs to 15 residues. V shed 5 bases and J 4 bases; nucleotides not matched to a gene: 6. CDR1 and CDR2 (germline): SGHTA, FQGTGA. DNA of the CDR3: TGTGCCAGCAGCCGTCTAGCGGGGCCATACAATGAGCAGTTCTTC. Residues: CASSRLAGPYNEQFF. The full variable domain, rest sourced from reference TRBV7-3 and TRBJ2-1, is GAGVSQTPSNKVTEKGKYVELRCDPISGHTALYWYRQSLGQGPEFLIYFQGTGAADDSGLPNDRFFAVRPEGSVSTLKIQRTERGDSAVYLCASSRLAGPYNEQFFGPGTRLTVL.

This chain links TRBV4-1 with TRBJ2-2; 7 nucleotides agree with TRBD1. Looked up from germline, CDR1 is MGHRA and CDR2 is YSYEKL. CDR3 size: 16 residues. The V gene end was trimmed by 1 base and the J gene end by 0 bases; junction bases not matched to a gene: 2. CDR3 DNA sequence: TGCGCCAGCAGCCAAGCAGGGGGTTCGAACACCGGGGAGCTGTTTTTT. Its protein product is CASSQAGGSNTGELFF.

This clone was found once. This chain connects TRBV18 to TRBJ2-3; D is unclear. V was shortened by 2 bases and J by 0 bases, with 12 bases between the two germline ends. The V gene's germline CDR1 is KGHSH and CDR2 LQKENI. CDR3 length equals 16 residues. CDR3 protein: CASSPSVITSTDTQYF. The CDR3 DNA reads TGTGCCAGCTCACCATCTGTAATTACTAGCACAGATACGCAGTATTTT.

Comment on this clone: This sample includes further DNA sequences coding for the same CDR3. CDR3 coding DNA: TGTGCCAGCAGTTTAGGGGGCCGCGGCTATGGCTACACCTTC. This sequence encodes CASSLGGRGYGYTF. The chain couples TRBV27 to TRBJ1-2; D is perhaps TRBD1 (6 bases). The CDR3 totals 14 residues. V shed 2 bases and J shed 4 bases, with 11 bases lying between them. CDR1 is MNHEY and CDR2 is SMNVEV in the germline V gene (reference sequence).

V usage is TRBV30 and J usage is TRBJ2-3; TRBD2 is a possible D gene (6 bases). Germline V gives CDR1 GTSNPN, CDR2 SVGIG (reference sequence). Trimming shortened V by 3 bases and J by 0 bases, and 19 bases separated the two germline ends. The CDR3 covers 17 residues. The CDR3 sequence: CAWSREAGTPSTDTQYF. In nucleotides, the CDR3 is TGTGCCTGGAGCCGGGAAGCCGGGACTCCTAGCACAGATACGCAGTATTTT. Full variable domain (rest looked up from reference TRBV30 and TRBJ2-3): SQTIHQWPATLVQPVGSPLSLECTVEGTSNPNLYWYRQAAGRGLQLLFYSVGIGQISSEVPQNLSASRPQDRQFILSSKKLLLSDSGFYLCAWSREAGTPSTDTQYFGPGTRLTVL.

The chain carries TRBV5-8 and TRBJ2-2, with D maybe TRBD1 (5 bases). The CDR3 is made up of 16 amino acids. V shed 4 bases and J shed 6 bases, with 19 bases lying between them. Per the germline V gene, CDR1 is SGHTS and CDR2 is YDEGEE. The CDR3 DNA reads TGTGCCAGCAGCCCGGGTGTCAGGGCAACGGCCGGGGAGCTGTTTTTT. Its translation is CASSPGVRATAGELFF.

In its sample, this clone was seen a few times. This CDR3 reads CASRRGDRFYEQYF. The CDR3 DNA is TGTGCCAGCAGACGGGGGGACAGGTTCTACGAGCAGTACTTC. The rearrangement uses TRBV28 and TRBJ2-7; possibly TRBD1 for D (8 bases). V shed 6 bases and J shed 3 bases, with 15 bases lying between them. This CDR3 comprises 14 residues. Germline CDR1 and CDR2: MDHEN and SYDVKM.

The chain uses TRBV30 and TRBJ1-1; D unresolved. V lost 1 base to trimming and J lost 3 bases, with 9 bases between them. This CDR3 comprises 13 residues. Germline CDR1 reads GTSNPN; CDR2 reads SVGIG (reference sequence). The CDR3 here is CAWSAAEYTEAFF. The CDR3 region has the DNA TGTGCCTGGAGTGCAGCAGAGTACACTGAAGCTTTCTTT.

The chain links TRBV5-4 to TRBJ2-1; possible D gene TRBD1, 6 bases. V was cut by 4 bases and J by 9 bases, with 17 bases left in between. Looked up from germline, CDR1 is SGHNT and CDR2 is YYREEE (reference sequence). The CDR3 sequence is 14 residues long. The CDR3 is CASSPPGQIFEQFF. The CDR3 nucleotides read TGTGCCAGCAGCCCCCCGGGACAAATTTTTGAGCAGTTCTTC.

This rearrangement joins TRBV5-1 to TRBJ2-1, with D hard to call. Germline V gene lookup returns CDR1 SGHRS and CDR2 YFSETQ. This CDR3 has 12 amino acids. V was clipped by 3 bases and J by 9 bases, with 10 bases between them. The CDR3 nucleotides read TGCGCCAGCAGCTCCCTGGATAGTGAGCAGTTCTTC. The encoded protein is CASSSLDSEQFF.

CDR3 region: CATAMGGGRSVETQYF. CDR3 in DNA: TGCGCCACCGCGATGGGGGGCGGGAGAAGCGTCGAGACCCAGTACTTC. The chain employs TRBV5-1 and TRBJ2-5; D possibly corresponds to TRBD2 (7 bases). The germline V gene has CDR1 SGHRS and CDR2 YFSETQ. Deletions cut 9 bases from V and 5 bases from J, with 26 bases between. This CDR3 is built from 16 residues.

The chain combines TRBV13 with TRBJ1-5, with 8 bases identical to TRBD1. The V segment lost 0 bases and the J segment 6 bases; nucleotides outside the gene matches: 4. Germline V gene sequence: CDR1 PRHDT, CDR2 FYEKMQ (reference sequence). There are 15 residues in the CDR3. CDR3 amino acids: CASSLGTGDGQPQHF. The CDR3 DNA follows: TGTGCCAGCAGCTTAGGGACAGGGGATGGTCAGCCCCAGCATTTT.

The CDR3 protein is CASSIVREPNSGNTIYF. The CDR3 bases are TGTGCCAGCAGTATTGTGAGGGAACCCAACTCTGGAAACACCATATATTTT. V gene TRBV2 combines with J gene TRBJ1-3; D gene uncertain. CDR1 SNHLY and CDR2 FYNNEI come from the germline V gene. The CDR3 contains 17 residues. Trimming removed 5 bases from V and 0 bases from J, with 17 bases in between.

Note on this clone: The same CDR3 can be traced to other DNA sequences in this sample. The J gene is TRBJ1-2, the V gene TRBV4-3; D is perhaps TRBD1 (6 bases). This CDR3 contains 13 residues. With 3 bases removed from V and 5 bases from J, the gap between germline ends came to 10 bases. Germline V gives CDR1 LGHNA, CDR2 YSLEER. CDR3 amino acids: CASSHGRGYGYTF. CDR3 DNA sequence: TGCGCCAGCAGCCACGGCAGGGGATATGGCTACACCTTC.

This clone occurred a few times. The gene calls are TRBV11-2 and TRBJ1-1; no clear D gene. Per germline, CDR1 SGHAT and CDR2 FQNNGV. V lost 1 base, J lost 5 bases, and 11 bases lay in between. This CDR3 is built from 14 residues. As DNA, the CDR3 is TGTGCCAGCAGCTTAGCCCCGGCGGTAACTGAAGCTTTCTTT. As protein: CASSLAPAVTEAFF.

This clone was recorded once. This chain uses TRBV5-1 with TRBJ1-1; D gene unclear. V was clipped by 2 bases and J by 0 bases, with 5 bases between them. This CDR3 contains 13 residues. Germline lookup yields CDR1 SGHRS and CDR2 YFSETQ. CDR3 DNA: TGCGCCAGCAGCTTAACAATGAACACTGAAGCTTTCTTT. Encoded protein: CASSLTMNTEAFF.

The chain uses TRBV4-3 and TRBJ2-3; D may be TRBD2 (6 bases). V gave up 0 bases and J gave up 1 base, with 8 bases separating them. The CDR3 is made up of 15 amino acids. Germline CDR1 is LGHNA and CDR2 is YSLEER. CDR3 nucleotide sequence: TGCGCCAGCAGCCAAGAACCTAGCGGCACAGATACGCAGTATTTT. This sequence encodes CASSQEPSGTDTQYF.

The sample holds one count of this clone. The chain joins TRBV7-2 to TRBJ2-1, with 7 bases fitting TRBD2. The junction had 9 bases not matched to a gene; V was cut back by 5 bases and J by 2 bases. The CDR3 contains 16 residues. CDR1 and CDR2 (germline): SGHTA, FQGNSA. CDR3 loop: CASSAPLAATYNEQFF. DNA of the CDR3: TGTGCCAGCAGCGCACCCCTAGCGGCGACCTACAATGAGCAGTTCTTC.

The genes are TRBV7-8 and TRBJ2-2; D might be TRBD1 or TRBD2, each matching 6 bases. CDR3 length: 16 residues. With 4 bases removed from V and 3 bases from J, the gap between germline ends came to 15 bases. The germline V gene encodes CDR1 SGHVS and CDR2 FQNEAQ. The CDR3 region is CASSSGASGDTGELFF. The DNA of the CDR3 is TGTGCCAGCAGCTCGGGGGCTAGTGGAGACACCGGGGAGCTGTTTTTT.

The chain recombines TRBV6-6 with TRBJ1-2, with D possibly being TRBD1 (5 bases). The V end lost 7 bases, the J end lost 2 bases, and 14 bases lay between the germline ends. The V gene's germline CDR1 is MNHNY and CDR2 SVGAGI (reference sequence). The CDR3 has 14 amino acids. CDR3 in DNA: TGTGCCAGCACCTTGACAGCAGGGAACTATGGCTACACCTTC. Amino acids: CASTLTAGNYGYTF.

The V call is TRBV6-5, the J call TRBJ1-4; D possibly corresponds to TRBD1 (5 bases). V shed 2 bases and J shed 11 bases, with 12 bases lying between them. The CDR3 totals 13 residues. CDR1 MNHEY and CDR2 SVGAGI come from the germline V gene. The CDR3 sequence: CASSYLDRPKLFF. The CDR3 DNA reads TGTGCCAGCAGTTACCTAGACAGACCTAAACTGTTTTTT.

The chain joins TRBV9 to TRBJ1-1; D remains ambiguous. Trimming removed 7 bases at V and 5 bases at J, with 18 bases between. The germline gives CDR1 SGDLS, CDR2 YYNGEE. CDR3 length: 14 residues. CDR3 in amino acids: CASGASGWDTEAFF. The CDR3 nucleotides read TGTGCCAGCGGCGCCTCGGGGTGGGATACTGAAGCTTTCTTT.

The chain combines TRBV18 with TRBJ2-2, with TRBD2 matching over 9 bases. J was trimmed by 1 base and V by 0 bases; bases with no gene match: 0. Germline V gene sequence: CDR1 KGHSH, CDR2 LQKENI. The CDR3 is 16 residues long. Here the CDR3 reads CASSPPTSGNTGELFF. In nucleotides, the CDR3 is TGTGCCAGCTCACCACCGACTAGCGGGAACACCGGGGAGCTGTTTTTT.

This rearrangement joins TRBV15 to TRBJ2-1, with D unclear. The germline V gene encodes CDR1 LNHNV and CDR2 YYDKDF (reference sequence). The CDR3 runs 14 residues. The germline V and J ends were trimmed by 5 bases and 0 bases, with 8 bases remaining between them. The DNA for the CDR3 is TGTGCCACCAGCGACCCGAGCTCCTACAATGAGCAGTTCTTC. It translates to CATSDPSSYNEQFF.

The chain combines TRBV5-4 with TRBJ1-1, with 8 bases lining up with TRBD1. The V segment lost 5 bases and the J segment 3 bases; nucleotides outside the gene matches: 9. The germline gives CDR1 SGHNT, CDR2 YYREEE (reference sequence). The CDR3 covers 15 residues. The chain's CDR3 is CASRRFTGGYTEAFF. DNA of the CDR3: TGTGCCAGCAGGCGGTTTACAGGGGGGTACACTGAAGCTTTCTTT. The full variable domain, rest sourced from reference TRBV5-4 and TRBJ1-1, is ETGVTQSPTHLIKTRGQQVTLRCSSQSGHNTVSWYQQALGQGPQFIFQYYREEENGRGNFPPRFSGLQFPNYSSELNVNALELDDSALYLCASRRFTGGYTEAFFGQGTRLTVV.